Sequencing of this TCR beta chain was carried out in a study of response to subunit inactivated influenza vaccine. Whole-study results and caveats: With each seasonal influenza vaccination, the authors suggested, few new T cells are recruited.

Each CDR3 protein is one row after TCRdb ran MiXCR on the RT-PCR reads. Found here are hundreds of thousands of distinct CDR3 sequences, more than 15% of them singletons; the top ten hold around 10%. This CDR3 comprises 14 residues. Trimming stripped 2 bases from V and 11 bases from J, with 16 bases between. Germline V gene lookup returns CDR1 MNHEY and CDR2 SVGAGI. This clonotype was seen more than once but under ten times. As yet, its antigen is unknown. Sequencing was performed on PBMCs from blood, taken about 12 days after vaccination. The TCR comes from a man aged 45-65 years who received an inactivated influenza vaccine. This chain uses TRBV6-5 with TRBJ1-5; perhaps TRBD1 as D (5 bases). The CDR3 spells CASSYDSAHGSQHF. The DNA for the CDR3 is TGTGCCAGCAGTTACGACAGTGCTCACGGGTCCCAGCATTTT.